Below, one TCR beta chain is given with its context. Via MiXCR, TCRdb re-called the RACE reads, giving one row per CDR3 protein. Counted here are around 120,000 distinct CDR3 sequences, roughly 13% occurring once; the ten biggest clones make up around 2.8%. The data belong to a study of human T cells and chemical hapten exposure. CDR1 is KGHSH, CDR2 LQKENI, per germline. V lost 0 bases to trimming and J lost 4 bases, with 10 bases between them. This CDR3 has 14 amino acids. Indicated time point: pre-sensitization, week 0. The treatment is: therapeutic diphenylcyclopropenone sensitization with weekly scalp DPC. Blood draws came before every patch-test application. Unfractionated whole blood was the source from which total RNA was extracted.

The chain is built from TRBV18 and TRBJ2-7; a weak D match, TRBD1 (7 bases). Sequencing used whole blood, obtained in connection with sensitization to the hapten diphenylcyclopropenone (DPC). The sequence was collected from a woman aged 18-30 years with alopecia areata. Some clones in this sample may be carry-over from other donors' samples. CDR3 in amino acids: CASSPPTGRYEQYF. DNA of the CDR3: TGTGCCAGCTCACCACCGACAGGGAGGTACGAGCAGTACTTC.